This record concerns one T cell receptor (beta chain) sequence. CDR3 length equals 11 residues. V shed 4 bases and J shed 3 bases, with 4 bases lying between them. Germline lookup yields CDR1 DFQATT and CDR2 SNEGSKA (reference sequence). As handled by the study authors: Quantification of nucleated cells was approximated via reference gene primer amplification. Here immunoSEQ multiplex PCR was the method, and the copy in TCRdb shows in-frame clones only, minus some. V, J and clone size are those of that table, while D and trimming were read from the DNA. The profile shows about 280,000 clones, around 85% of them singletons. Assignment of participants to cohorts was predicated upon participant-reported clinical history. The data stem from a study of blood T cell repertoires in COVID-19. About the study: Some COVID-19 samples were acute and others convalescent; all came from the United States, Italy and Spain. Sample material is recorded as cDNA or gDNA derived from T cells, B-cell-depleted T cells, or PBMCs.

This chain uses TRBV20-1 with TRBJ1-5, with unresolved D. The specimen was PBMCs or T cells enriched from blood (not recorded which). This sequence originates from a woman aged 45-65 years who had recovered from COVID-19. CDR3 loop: CSATNNQPQHF. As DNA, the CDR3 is TGCAGTGCTACAAACAATCAGCCCCAGCATTTT.